This T cell receptor (beta chain) was sequenced for a study of T cell responses to AZD1222 COVID-19 vaccine. About this clone: Its antigen remains unknown.

The study's findings and limits: The donor group comprised mostly white British people and more females; the analysis possibly underestimated clonal diversity.

Trimming left V 5 bases short and J 7 bases short, with 11 bases between. Germline loops: CDR1 SGHAT, CDR2 FQDESV (reference sequence). This CDR3 spans 12 amino acids. Assay: immunoSEQ multiplex PCR; the TCRdb copy retains only in-frame clones and omits some. The sample gives 130,000 or so clones, about nine tenths of which show up once; approximately 20% is in the top ten. The source material was peripheral blood, sampled on day 0 of AZD1222 vaccination. The source of this sequence is an adult in good health. V is TRBV11-1 and J is TRBJ1-2; unclear D gene. The CDR3 sequence: CASSGIGPGYTF. The CDR3 DNA reads as TGTGCCAGCAGCGGAATCGGCCCTGGCTACACCTTC.